The clone carrying this T cell receptor (beta chain) was seen many times. Stated time point: pre-sensitization, week 0. Treatment of the sample: therapeutic diphenylcyclopropenone sensitization with weekly scalp DPC. V lost 3 bases, J lost 1 base, and 6 bases lay in between. This CDR3 has 13 residues. Per the germline V gene, CDR1 is SGHTA and CDR2 is FQGNSA. Each CDR3 protein is one row after TCRdb ran MiXCR on the RACE reads. The sample lists 300,000 to 400,000 distinct CDR3 sequences; roughly 5% were seen once. The sample originates from a study of human T cells and chemical hapten exposure. The material was whole blood, obtained in connection with sensitization to the hapten diphenylcyclopropenone (DPC). The V call is TRBV7-2, the J call TRBJ2-5; D possibly corresponds to TRBD2 (5 bases). The origin of this receptor is a woman between 45 and 65 years old with alopecia areata. Some clones in this sample may be carry-over from other donors' samples. The CDR3 DNA sequence: TGTGCCAGCAGCTTTACTAGCCAAGAGACCCAGTACTTC. This translates into CASSFTSQETQYF.